Listed below are T cell receptor beta chains from one sample, sequenced in a study of blood T cell repertoires in COVID-19. Clones were sequenced by immunoSEQ multiplex PCR, and TCRdb holds only the in-frame ones, with some missing. The sample has approximately 330,000 clones; about 91% are singletons. Source material: peripheral blood. The receptors derive from a man aged 30 to 45 with COVID-19, enrolled during active disease. CDR3s include the opening cysteine and the closing phenylalanine or tryptophan. The D gene is left open where the match is weak. Where a row states a size, it is once, few, many or the class of an expanded clone; other rows omit it.

TRBJ2-1	TRBV6-2/TRBV6-3	-	-	TGTGCCAGCAGTTACGGGGGCGGGTTCAATGAGCAGTTCTTC	CASSYGGGFNEQFF
TRBJ2-3	TRBV5-1	-	TRBD2	TGCGCCAGCACCCGACTAGCACCCACAGATACGCAGTATTTT	CASTRLAPTDTQYF
TRBJ1-2	TRBV28	once	-	TGTGCCAGCAGTTCAGACATCGCTAACTATGGCTACACCTTC	CASSSDIANYGYTF
TRBJ1-2	TRBV3-1/TRBV3-2	-	TRBD1	TGTGCCAGCAGCCAAGCTCGAGACAGGGTTGGCTATGGCTACACCTTC	CASSQARDRVGYGYTF
TRBJ2-6	TRBV7-3	once	TRBD1	TGTGCCAGCAGGACAGGGCCTGGGGCCAACGTCCTGACTTTC	CASRTGPGANVLTF
TRBJ1-6	TRBV6-5	-	-	TGTGCCAGCAGTTACTGGGGCGCGACTAATTCACCCCTCCACTTT	CASSYWGATNSPLHF
TRBJ2-7	TRBV3-1/TRBV3-2	-	-	TGTGCCAGCAGCCACACGCCGACAGGTTACGAGCAGTACTTC	CASSHTPTGYEQYF
TRBJ2-2	TRBV11-2	-	-	TGTGCCAGCAGCTTTATTTGGCAGGGCTCAAACACCGGGGAGCTGTTTTTT	CASSFIWQGSNTGELFF
TRBJ2-7	TRBV7-2	many	-	TGTGCCAGCAGCACACAGGGACCGTCCTACGAGCAGTACTTC	CASSTQGPSYEQYF
TRBJ1-6	TRBV7-2	-	-	TGTGCCAGCAGCTTAGCGAGAAGCTCCTATAATTCACCCCTCCACTTT	CASSLARSSYNSPLHF
TRBJ1-5	TRBV5-6	-	-	TGTGCCAGCAGCTTCCGGGACACCTATAGCAATCAGCCCCAGCATTTT	CASSFRDTYSNQPQHF
TRBJ2-7	TRBV25-1	-	TRBD1	TGTGCCAGCAGTGTTACAGGGGACGAGCAGTACTTC	CASSVTGDEQYF